This TCR beta chain emerged from a study of blood T cell repertoires in COVID-19. The wider study: The samples span acute and convalescent COVID-19 from the United States, Italy and Spain. T cells, B-cell-depleted T cells, or PBMCs provided the cDNA or gDNA that served as material.

Authors' analysis steps: From reference gene primer amplification, estimates of nucleated cell counts were derived. The repertoire was sequenced with immunoSEQ multiplex PCR; TCRdb's copy has only in-frame clones and lacks some. The DNA was the basis for D and trimming; V, J and clone size are from that table. Of under 350,000 clones in the sample, roughly 90% were seen once. The sequencing sample was made of peripheral blood. The clonotype originates from a woman aged 25 to 39 with COVID-19, enrolled during active disease.

The CDR3 DNA is TGTGCCATCAGACTAGATACCTACAATGAGCAGTTCTTC. Translating gives CAIRLDTYNEQFF. The V and J genes are TRBV10-3 and TRBJ2-1, with a weak D call TRBD2 (5 bases). This CDR3 is built from 13 residues. The germline gives CDR1 ENHRY, CDR2 SYGVKD. V lost 6 bases and J lost 2, with 8 bases in between.